Following are 2 T cell receptor beta chains from one sample sequenced in a study of regulatory T cells in long-lasting Graves disease. With iRepertoire HTBI primers and Arm-PCR of CDR3 regions, TCR beta libraries were built. TCRdb reprocessed the multiplex PCR reads with MiXCR, giving one entry per CDR3 protein. The table includes some 460,000 distinct CDR3 sequences, about 16% detected once. Time point indicated: newly diagnosed GD, antithyroid drugs for less than 3 months. Generation of the TCR library employed RNA extracted from PBMCs. The same sample was also used in a study of T cells in Graves' hyperthyroidism and ophthalmopathy.

The specimen comprised peripheral blood mononuclear cells (PBMCs), sampled at new diagnosis, from a patient treated with antithyroid drugs. Source of these receptors: a man aged 40-50 years with Graves disease.

V and J are TRBV6-2 or TRBV6-3 and TRBJ2-7; D uncertain. Looked up from germline, CDR1 is MNHEY and CDR2 is SVGEGT. Trimming cost V 5 bases and J 6 bases, with 11 bases left between them. The CDR3 spans 12 residues. CDR3 sequence (DNA): TGTGCCAGCAGTCGCGCGATAGGCGAGCAGTACTTC. Amino acids: CASSRAIGEQYF.

V is TRBV28 and J is TRBJ2-7, with D unclear. CDR1 is MDHEN, CDR2 SYDVKM, per germline. V gave up 8 bases and J gave up 3 bases, with 11 bases separating them. The CDR3 totals 12 residues. CDR3 amino acids: CASRQSGYEQYF. Here the CDR3 DNA reads TGTGCCAGCCGGCAATCGGGCTACGAGCAGTACTTC.